This entry concerns a single TCR beta chain. Its antigen is as yet unknown. This entry belongs to a study of T cell responses to AZD1222 COVID-19 vaccine. Whole-study findings and limits: Spike-wide coverage was observed for vaccine-associated CD4 TCRs, with dominant responses at 160-218 and 743-854. Unmutated variant regions reportedly attract nearly half of all spike-specific TCRs.

The method was immunoSEQ multiplex PCR; TCRdb's version includes in-frame clones alone and lacks a portion of them. The sample yields 80,000 or so clones, 80% to 90% seen once. Sequencing used peripheral blood, obtained 28 days after the second AZD1222 dose. This TCR came from an adult who received the AZD1222 COVID-19 vaccine.

The CDR3 sequence: CASSAGGAENQPQHF. The DNA for the CDR3 is TGTGCCAGCTCCGCAGGTGGGGCAGAAAATCAGCCCCAGCATTTT. This chain uses TRBV2 with TRBJ1-5; D is perhaps TRBD1 (5 bases). The CDR3 spans 15 residues. Trimming took 8 bases from V and 4 from J, leaving 18 bases between them. Germline-derived CDR1 and CDR2 are SNHLY and FYNNEI.